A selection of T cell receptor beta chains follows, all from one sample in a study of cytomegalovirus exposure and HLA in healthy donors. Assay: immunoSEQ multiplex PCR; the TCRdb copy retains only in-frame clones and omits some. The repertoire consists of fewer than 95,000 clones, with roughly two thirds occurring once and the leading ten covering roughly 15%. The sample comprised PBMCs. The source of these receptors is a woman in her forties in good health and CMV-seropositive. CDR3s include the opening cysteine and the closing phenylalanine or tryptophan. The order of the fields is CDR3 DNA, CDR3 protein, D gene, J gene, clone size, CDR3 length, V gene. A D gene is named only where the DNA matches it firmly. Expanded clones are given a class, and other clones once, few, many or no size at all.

CDR3nt: TGTGCCAGCAGTCCTGCGACCAAAAACATTCAGTACTTC
CDR3aa: CASSPATKNIQYF
d_gene: -
j_gene: TRBJ2-4
abundance: -
len: 13
v_gene: TRBV27

CDR3nt: TGTGCCAGCAGCTCGACAGAGCAAGAGACCCAGTACTTC
CDR3aa: CASSSTEQETQYF
d_gene: -
j_gene: TRBJ2-5
abundance: -
len: 13
v_gene: TRBV11-1

CDR3nt: TGTGCCAGCTCCCTAGGCGGGGTACAAGAGACCCAGTACTTC
CDR3aa: CASSLGGVQETQYF
d_gene: -
j_gene: TRBJ2-5
abundance: few
len: 14
v_gene: TRBV18

CDR3nt: TGTGCCAGCAGTGTGGCTAGCGTCAACAATGAGCAGTTCTTC
CDR3aa: CASSVASVNNEQFF
d_gene: -
j_gene: TRBJ2-1
abundance: -
len: 14
v_gene: TRBV2

CDR3nt: TGTGCCAGCAGCTTAACGGCGGGGGCCTACGAGCAGTACTTC
CDR3aa: CASSLTAGAYEQYF
d_gene: TRBD2
j_gene: TRBJ2-7
abundance: once
len: 14
v_gene: TRBV7-9

CDR3nt: TGTGCCAGCAGCTGGGGACTAGGGGCAAATGAGCAGTTCTTC
CDR3aa: CASSWGLGANEQFF
d_gene: TRBD2
j_gene: TRBJ2-1
abundance: -
len: 14
v_gene: TRBV5-6

CDR3nt: TGTGCCAGCAGCTTCCTGGGGCTCCCGAAGGGAGCTTTCTTT
CDR3aa: CASSFLGLPKGAFF
d_gene: -
j_gene: TRBJ1-1
abundance: -
len: 14
v_gene: TRBV7-9

CDR3nt: TGCGCCAGCAGCTTAACAGGGGTTGAGGATGGGGAGCAGTACTTC
CDR3aa: CASSLTGVEDGEQYF
d_gene: TRBD1
j_gene: TRBJ2-7
abundance: -
len: 15
v_gene: TRBV5-1

CDR3nt: TGTGCCAGCAGCCCGTCTTCGGGAATTGGATATACGCAGTATTTT
CDR3aa: CASSPSSGIGYTQYF
d_gene: -
j_gene: TRBJ2-3
abundance: -
len: 15
v_gene: TRBV7-2

CDR3nt: TGCGCCAGCAGCCAAGATTGGCTAGCGGGCAGCACAGATACGCAGTATTTT
CDR3aa: CASSQDWLAGSTDTQYF
d_gene: TRBD2
j_gene: TRBJ2-3
abundance: once
len: 17
v_gene: TRBV4-3

CDR3nt: TGTGCCAGCAGGGACCCGGGACTCTCCTACGAGCAGTACTTC
CDR3aa: CASRDPGLSYEQYF
d_gene: -
j_gene: TRBJ2-7
abundance: -
len: 14
v_gene: TRBV28

CDR3nt: TGCGCCAGCAGCTTGTCCCAGAGAGCTGACAGAGCCTCCTACAATGAGCAGTTCTTC
CDR3aa: CASSLSQRADRASYNEQFF
d_gene: -
j_gene: TRBJ2-1
abundance: -
len: 19
v_gene: TRBV5-1

CDR3nt: TGCGCCAGCAGCCAAAACATACACCCCTCGTCCATGAACACTGAAGCTTTCTTT
CDR3aa: CASSQNIHPSSMNTEAFF
d_gene: -
j_gene: TRBJ1-1
abundance: -
len: 18
v_gene: TRBV4-3

CDR3nt: TGTGCCAGCAGCTTAAGAAGGGACAGAAACACTGAAGCTTTCTTT
CDR3aa: CASSLRRDRNTEAFF
d_gene: TRBD1
j_gene: TRBJ1-1
abundance: once
len: 15
v_gene: TRBV7-8

CDR3nt: TGTGCCAGCAGTTTTGGAGGGTTGGAGACCCAGTACTTC
CDR3aa: CASSFGGLETQYF
d_gene: -
j_gene: TRBJ2-5
abundance: -
len: 13
v_gene: TRBV28

CDR3nt: TGTGCCAGCAGCCTTAAGGGACTAGCGGGGGGGTACAATGAGCAGTTCTTC
CDR3aa: CASSLKGLAGGYNEQFF
d_gene: TRBD2
j_gene: TRBJ2-1
abundance: -
len: 17
v_gene: TRBV7-9

CDR3nt: TGTGCCAGCTCACGCGAAACGGGAGAGACCCAGTACTTC
CDR3aa: CASSRETGETQYF
d_gene: -
j_gene: TRBJ2-5
abundance: few
len: 13
v_gene: TRBV18

CDR3nt: TGTGCCAGCAGCGTCACCGGACAGGCTGGGGCCAACGTCCTGACTTTC
CDR3aa: CASSVTGQAGANVLTF
d_gene: TRBD1
j_gene: TRBJ2-6
abundance: -
len: 16
v_gene: TRBV9

CDR3nt: TGTGCCAGCGACGGGACAGACGGTATGAGGACTGAAGCTTTCTTT
CDR3aa: CASDGTDGMRTEAFF
d_gene: TRBD1
j_gene: TRBJ1-1
abundance: -
len: 15
v_gene: TRBV5-4

CDR3nt: TGCGCCAGCAGCTTGGTTTCGCGCGGATCGGTAGCCAAAAACATTCAGTACTTC
CDR3aa: CASSLVSRGSVAKNIQYF
d_gene: -
j_gene: TRBJ2-4
abundance: -
len: 18
v_gene: TRBV5-1

CDR3nt: TGTGCCAGCAGCTTAGGGCCGGGTAAGCCCCAGCATTTT
CDR3aa: CASSLGPGKPQHF
d_gene: -
j_gene: TRBJ1-5
abundance: -
len: 13
v_gene: TRBV7-7

CDR3nt: TGTGCCAGCAGCTTGGCCAGCGGGGCTGAGACCCAGTACTTC
CDR3aa: CASSLASGAETQYF
d_gene: TRBD2
j_gene: TRBJ2-5
abundance: -
len: 14
v_gene: TRBV5-6

CDR3nt: TGTGCCAGCAGCTCCCCCCAGGAGCGGGGGCAACTAACCGGGGAGCTGTTTTTT
CDR3aa: CASSSPQERGQLTGELFF
d_gene: TRBD2
j_gene: TRBJ2-2
abundance: -
len: 18
v_gene: TRBV9